These 12 T cell receptor beta chains were sequenced from one sample in a study of T cell responses to AZD1222 COVID-19 vaccine. Libraries were prepared by immunoSEQ multiplex PCR; TCRdb keeps only in-frame clonotypes and omits some of them. Of about 130,000 clones in the sample, roughly 89% were seen once. This sample comprised peripheral blood, obtained 28 days after the second AZD1222 dose. All receptors come from an adult who received the AZD1222 COVID-19 vaccine.

This chain connects TRBV3-1 (or the pseudogene TRBV3-2) to TRBJ1-1; a possible D gene is TRBD1 (6 bases). Germline V gene data show CDR1 as LGHDT and CDR2 as YNNKEL (reference sequence). The CDR3 is made up of 14 amino acids. V lost 0 bases to trimming and J lost 10 bases, with 15 bases between them. Written as DNA, the CDR3 is TGTGCCAGCAGCCAAGACCCGACAGGCCTAGGAGCTTTCTTT. It yields the protein CASSQDPTGLGAFF.

The V and J genes are TRBV7-2 and TRBJ2-7; 7 bases fit TRBD1. Looked up from germline, CDR1 is SGHTA and CDR2 is FQGNSA. V lost 0 bases to trimming and J lost 1 base; unmatched junction nucleotides: 3. The CDR3 is 15 amino acids. CDR3 bases: TGTGCCAGCAGCTTAGCTCCGGGACAGTCCTACGAGCAGTACTTC. As protein: CASSLAPGQSYEQYF.

The gene calls are TRBV6-5 and TRBJ1-1, with a weak D call TRBD1 (6 bases). Germline V gene sequence: CDR1 MNHEY, CDR2 SVGAGI. The germline V and J ends were trimmed by 6 bases and 6 bases, with 17 bases remaining between them. The length of the CDR3 is 14 residues. CDR3 in amino acids: CASRQQGLSAEAFF. The CDR3 DNA reads TGTGCCAGCAGGCAACAGGGACTTAGCGCTGAAGCTTTCTTT.

This clone is a singleton in its sample. The chain links TRBV30 to TRBJ1-3; 7 bases align to TRBD1. This CDR3 region has 17 residues. The trim removed 1 base at V and 0 bases at J, leaving 9 bases unmatched. Germline V CDR1 and CDR2: GTSNPN, SVGIG (reference sequence). In DNA form, the CDR3 reads TGTGCCTGGAGTGGACAGGGAATGGTCGGCTCTGGAAACACCATATATTTT. Protein product: CAWSGQGMVGSGNTIYF.

This clone was detected once. The V gene is TRBV18, the J gene TRBJ2-7; the match to TRBD2 covers 9 bases. V was pared by 5 bases and J by 6 bases, with 5 bases of the junction left unmatched. The length of the CDR3 is 13 residues. Germline values: CDR1 KGHSH, CDR2 LQKENI. CDR3 amino acids: CASSRREGVEQYF. CDR3 nucleotides: TGTGCCAGCTCAAGGCGGGAGGGCGTCGAGCAGTACTTC.

This clone was observed a handful of times. The chain couples TRBV19 to TRBJ2-3; TRBD2 agrees at 9 bases. The CDR3 extends over 18 amino acids. V shed 5 bases, J shed 0 bases, and the junction held 12 bases outside the gene matches. Germline CDR1 LNHDA, CDR2 SQIVND (reference sequence). This CDR3 is CASSLPGVAGESTDTQYF. Here the CDR3 DNA reads TGTGCCAGTAGTTTACCTGGGGTAGCGGGAGAAAGCACAGATACGCAGTATTTT.

The V gene is TRBV5-4, the J gene TRBJ1-1; 8 bases line up with TRBD1. CDR1 is SGHNT and CDR2 is YYREEE in the germline V gene (reference sequence). J was trimmed by 1 base and V by 0 bases; bases with no gene match: 8. This CDR3 has 17 amino acids. The CDR3 is CASSLGRTGMTNTEAFF. The CDR3 DNA reads TGTGCCAGCAGCTTGGGGCGGACAGGGATGACGAACACTGAAGCTTTCTTT.

The chain carries TRBV4-1 and TRBJ1-2, with D hard to call. The CDR3 sequence is 14 residues long. Trimming removed 0 bases at V and 4 bases at J, with 9 bases between. Germline lookup yields CDR1 MGHRA and CDR2 YSYEKL. CDR3 DNA sequence: TGCGCCAGCAGCCAAGATAGGAGACCCTATGGCTACACCTTC. Translating gives CASSQDRRPYGYTF.

This clone was seen a few times. The J gene is TRBJ2-1, the V gene TRBV7-8; 10 bases align to TRBD2. CDR3 size: 16 residues. V shed 1 base, J shed 2 bases, and the junction held 2 bases outside the gene matches. Per the germline V gene, CDR1 is SGHVS and CDR2 is FQNEAQ. In nucleotides, the CDR3 is TGTGCCAGCAGCTTAGGGCTAGCGGGAGCCTACAATGAGCAGTTCTTC. This sequence encodes CASSLGLAGAYNEQFF.

This chain links TRBV6-6 with TRBJ1-2, with 10 positions matching TRBD1. CDR1 and CDR2 (germline): MNHNY, SVGAGI (reference sequence). Trimming took 6 bases from V and 7 from J; bases not matched to a gene: 29. The CDR3 runs to 21 residues. Here the CDR3 reads CASSLYPLGRQGARMSGGYTF. The CDR3 coding sequence is TGTGCCAGCAGCCTCTACCCCTTGGGGAGACAGGGGGCGAGGATGTCGGGTGGCTACACCTTC.

This chain connects TRBV9 to TRBJ2-1; 13 positions match TRBD2. The ends lost 0 bases at V and 8 bases at J; junction bases unmatched: 5. Per germline, CDR1 SGDLS and CDR2 YYNGEE. The CDR3 contains 16 residues. CDR3 loop: CASSVVGLAGLDEQFF. Here the CDR3 DNA reads TGTGCCAGCAGCGTAGTGGGACTAGCGGGGTTAGATGAGCAGTTCTTC.

The CDR3 region has the DNA TGTGCCAGCAGCTTACCGAGCAGGGTGGACTATGGCTACACCTTC. This codes for CASSLPSRVDYGYTF. J is TRBJ1-2 and V is TRBV11-2; D may be TRBD1 (5 bases). V lost 2 bases and J lost 3, with 13 bases in between. The germline CDR1 and CDR2 sequences are SGHAT and FQNNGV. The CDR3 is made up of 15 amino acids.